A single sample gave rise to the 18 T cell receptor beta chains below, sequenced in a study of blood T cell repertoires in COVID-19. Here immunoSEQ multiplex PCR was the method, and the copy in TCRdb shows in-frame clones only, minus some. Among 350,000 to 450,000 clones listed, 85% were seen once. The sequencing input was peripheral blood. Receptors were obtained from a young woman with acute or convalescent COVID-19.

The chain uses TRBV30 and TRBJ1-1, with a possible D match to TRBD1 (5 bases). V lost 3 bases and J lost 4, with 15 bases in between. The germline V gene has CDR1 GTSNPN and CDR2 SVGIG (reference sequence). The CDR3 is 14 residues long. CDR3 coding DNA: TGTGCCTGGAGCCCGGACATAAGAAGCACTGAAGCTTTCTTT. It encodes CAWSPDIRSTEAFF.

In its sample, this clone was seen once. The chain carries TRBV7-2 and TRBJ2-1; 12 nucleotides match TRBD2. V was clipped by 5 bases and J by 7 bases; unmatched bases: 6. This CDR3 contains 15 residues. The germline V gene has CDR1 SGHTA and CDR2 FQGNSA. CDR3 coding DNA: TGTGCCAGCAGCCAATCTAGCGGGAGGGTGAATGAGCAGTTCTTC. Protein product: CASSQSSGRVNEQFF.

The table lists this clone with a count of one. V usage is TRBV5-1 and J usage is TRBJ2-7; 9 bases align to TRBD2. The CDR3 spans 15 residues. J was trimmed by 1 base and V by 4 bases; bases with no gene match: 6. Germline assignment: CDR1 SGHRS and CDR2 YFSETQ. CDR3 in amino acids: CASSPSGGLSYEQYF. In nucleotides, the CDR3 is TGCGCCAGCAGCCCGAGCGGGGGGCTTTCCTACGAGCAGTACTTC.

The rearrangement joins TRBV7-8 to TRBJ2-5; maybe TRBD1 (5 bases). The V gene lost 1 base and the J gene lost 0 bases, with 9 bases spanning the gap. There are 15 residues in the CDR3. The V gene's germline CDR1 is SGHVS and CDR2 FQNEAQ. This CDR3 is CASSLGTTDQETQYF. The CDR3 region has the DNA TGTGCCAGCAGCTTAGGTACGACAGACCAAGAGACCCAGTACTTC. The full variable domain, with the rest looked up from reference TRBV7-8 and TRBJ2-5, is GAGVSQSPRYKVAKRGQDVALRCDPISGHVSLFWYQQALGQGPEFLTYFQNEAQLDKSGLPSDRFFAERPEGSVSTLKIQRTQQEDSAVYLCASSLGTTDQETQYFGPGTRLLVL.

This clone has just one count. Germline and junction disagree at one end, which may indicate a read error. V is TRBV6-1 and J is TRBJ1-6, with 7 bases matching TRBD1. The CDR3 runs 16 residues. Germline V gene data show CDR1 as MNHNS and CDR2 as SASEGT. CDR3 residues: CASSEVPGQYNSPLHF. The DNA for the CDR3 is TGTGCCAGCAGCGAAGTTCCGGGACAGTATAATTCACCCCTCCACTTT.

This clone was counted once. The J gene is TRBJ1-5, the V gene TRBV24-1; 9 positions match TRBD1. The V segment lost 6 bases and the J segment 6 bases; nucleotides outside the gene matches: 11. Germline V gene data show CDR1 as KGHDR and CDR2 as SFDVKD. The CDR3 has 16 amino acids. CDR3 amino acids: CATSLLLGQGVQPQHF. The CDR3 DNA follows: TGTGCCACCAGTCTCCTTTTGGGACAGGGAGTTCAGCCCCAGCATTTT.

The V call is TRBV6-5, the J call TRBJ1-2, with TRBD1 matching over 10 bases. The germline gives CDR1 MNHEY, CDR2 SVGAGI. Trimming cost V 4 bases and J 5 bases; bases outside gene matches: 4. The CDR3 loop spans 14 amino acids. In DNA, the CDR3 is TGTGCCAGCAGTTCGGGACAGGGGAAGTATGGCTACACCTTC. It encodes CASSSGQGKYGYTF.

The CDR3 nucleotides read TGTGCTAGTGGTTTGGGCCCCGGGCAGCCCCAGCATTTT. Its translation: CASGLGPGQPQHF. The chain joins TRBV12-5 to TRBJ1-5; no clear D. The CDR3 runs 13 residues. Trimming cost V 1 base and J 7 bases, with 8 bases left between them. Germline V gene data show CDR1 as LGHNT and CDR2 as FRNRAP.

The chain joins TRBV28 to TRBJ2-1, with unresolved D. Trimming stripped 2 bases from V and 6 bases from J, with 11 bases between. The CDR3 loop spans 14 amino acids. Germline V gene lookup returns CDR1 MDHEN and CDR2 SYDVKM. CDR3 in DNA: TGTGCCAGCAGTTTAGGTACAGCCCCCAATGAGCAGTTCTTC. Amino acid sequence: CASSLGTAPNEQFF.

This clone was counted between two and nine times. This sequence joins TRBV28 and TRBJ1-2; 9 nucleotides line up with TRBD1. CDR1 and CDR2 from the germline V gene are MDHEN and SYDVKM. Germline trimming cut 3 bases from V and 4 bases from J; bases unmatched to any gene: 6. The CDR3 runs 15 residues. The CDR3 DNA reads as TGTGCCAGCAGTTTCCTGGACAGGGGAAGCTATGGCTACACCTTC. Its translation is CASSFLDRGSYGYTF.

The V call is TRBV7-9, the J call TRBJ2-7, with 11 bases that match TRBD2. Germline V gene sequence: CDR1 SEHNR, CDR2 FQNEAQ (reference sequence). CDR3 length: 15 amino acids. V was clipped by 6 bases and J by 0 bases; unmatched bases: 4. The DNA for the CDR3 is TGTGCCAGCAGTTCAACTAGCGGGAGCTCCTACGAGCAGTACTTC. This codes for CASSSTSGSSYEQYF.

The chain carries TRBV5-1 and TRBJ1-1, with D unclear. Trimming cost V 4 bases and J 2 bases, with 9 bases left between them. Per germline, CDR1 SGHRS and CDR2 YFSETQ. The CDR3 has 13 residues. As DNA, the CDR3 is TGCGCCAGCAGCGGCGGGGTAAACACTGAAGCTTTCTTT. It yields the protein CASSGGVNTEAFF.

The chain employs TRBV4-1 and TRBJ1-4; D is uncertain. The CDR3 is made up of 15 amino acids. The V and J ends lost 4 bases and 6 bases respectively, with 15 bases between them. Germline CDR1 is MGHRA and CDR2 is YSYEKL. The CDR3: CASSLMGGRDEKLFF. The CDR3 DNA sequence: TGCGCCAGCAGCCTCATGGGAGGGAGGGATGAAAAACTGTTTTTT.

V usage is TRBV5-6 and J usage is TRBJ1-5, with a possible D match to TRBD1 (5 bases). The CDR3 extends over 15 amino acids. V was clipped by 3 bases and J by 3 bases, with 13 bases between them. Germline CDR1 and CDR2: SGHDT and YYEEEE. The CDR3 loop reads CASSSIYRNNQPQHF. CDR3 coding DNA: TGTGCCAGCAGCTCGATTTACAGGAACAATCAGCCCCAGCATTTT.

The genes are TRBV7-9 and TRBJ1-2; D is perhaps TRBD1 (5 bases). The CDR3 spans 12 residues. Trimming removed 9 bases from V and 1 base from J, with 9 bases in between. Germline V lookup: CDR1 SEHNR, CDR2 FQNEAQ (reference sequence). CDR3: CASIRDNYGYTF. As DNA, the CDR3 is TGTGCCAGTATCAGGGATAACTATGGCTACACCTTC.

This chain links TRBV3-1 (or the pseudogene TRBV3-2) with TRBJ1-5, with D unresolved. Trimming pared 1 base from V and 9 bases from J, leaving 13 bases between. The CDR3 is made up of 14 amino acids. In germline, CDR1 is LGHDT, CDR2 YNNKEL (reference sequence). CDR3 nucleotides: TGTGCCAGCAGCCAAGGGGCGGGAGTGGGGCCCCAGCATTTT. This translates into CASSQGAGVGPQHF.

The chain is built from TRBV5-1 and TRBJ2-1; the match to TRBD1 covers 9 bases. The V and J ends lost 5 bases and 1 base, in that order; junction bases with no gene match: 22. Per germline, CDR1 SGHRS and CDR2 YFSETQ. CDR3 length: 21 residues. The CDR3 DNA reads TGCGCCAGCAGTCCTTTCACAGGGGGCAGAACGGCGGGAGCTTCCTACAATGAGCAGTTCTTC. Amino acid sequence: CASSPFTGGRTAGASYNEQFF.

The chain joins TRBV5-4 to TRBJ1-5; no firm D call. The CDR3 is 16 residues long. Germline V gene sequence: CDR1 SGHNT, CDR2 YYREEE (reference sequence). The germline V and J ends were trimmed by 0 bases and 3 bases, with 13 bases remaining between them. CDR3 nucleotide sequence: TGTGCCAGCAGCTTGGACGGCGGTAGATACAATCAGCCCCAGCATTTT. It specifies CASSLDGGRYNQPQHF. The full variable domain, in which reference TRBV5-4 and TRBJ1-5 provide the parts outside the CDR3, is ETGVTQSPTHLIKTRGQQVTLRCSSQSGHNTVSWYQQALGQGPQFIFQYYREEENGRGNFPPRFSGLQFPNYSSELNVNALELDDSALYLCASSLDGGRYNQPQHFGDGTRLSIL.